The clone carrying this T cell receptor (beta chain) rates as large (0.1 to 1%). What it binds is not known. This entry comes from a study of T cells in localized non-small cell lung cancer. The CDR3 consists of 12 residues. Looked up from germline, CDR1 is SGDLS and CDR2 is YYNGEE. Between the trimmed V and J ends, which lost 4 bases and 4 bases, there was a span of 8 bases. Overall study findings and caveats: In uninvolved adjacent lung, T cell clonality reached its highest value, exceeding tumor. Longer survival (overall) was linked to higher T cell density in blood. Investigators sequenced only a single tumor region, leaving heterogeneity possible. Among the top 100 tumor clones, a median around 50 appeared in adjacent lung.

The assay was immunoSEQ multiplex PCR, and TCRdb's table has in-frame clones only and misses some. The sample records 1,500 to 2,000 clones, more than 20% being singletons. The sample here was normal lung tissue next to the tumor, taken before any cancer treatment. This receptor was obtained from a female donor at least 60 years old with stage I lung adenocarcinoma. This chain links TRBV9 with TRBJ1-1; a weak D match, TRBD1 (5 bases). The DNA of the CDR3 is TGTGCCAGCAGCTCAGGGAGCACTGAAGCTTTCTTT. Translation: CASSSGSTEAFF.